The 18 T cell receptor beta chains below come from one sample, sequenced in a study of vaccination and CD4 T cells after COVID-19. Indicated treatment: approximately 9-day PBMC culture with coronavirus spike peptide pools or control peptides (ViraFEST assay). Their antigens are not known. With the Oncomine TCR Beta short-read assay, DNA from cultured CD4+ T cells was sequenced. Using its own MiXCR run on the PCR reads, TCRdb lists one record per CDR3 protein. Of about 3,300 distinct CDR3 sequences in the sample, roughly 80% were seen once. Sequenced input: CD4+ T cells from blood, cultured in vitro. The receptors were sampled from a human donor who had recovered from COVID-19.

The J gene is TRBJ1-2, the V gene TRBV7-2, with 9 bases matching TRBD1. Germline values: CDR1 SGHTA, CDR2 FQGNSA. Losses at the gene ends were 1 base for V and 4 bases for J; bases not matched to a gene: 1. CDR3 size: 14 residues. The CDR3, as DNA: TGTGCCAGCAGCTTAGAGGGACAGGGCTATGGCTACACCTTC. As protein: CASSLEGQGYGYTF. Together with reference TRBV7-2 and TRBJ1-2, the CDR3 gives the full variable domain: GAGVSQSPSNKVTEKGKDVELRCDPISGHTALYWYRQSLGQGLEFLIYFQGNSAPDKSGLPSDRFSAERTGGSVSTLTIQRTQQEDSAVYLCASSLEGQGYGYTFGSGTRLTVV.

In its sample, this clonotype ranks as large. The chain combines TRBV20-1 with TRBJ1-1, with TRBD1 as a possible D gene (6 bases). Germline V CDR1 and CDR2: DFQATT, SNEGSKA (reference sequence). The CDR3 is made up of 12 amino acids. CDR3 amino acids: CSASTGNTEAFF. CDR3 nucleotides: TGCAGCGCCTCGACAGGGAACACTGAAGCTTTCTTT.

The V gene is TRBV12-3 or TRBV12-4, the J gene TRBJ1-6, with D possibly TRBD1 on 5 matching bases. V gave up 5 bases and J gave up 12 bases, with 11 bases separating them. CDR3 size: 12 residues. The CDR3: CASSGTGKPLHF. DNA for the CDR3: TGTGCCAGCAGTGGCACAGGTAAACCCCTCCACTTT.

The chain links TRBV7-2 to TRBJ1-2; D possibly corresponds to TRBD1 (6 bases). The CDR3 consists of 14 residues. V shed 2 bases and J shed 3 bases, with 10 bases lying between them. From germline, CDR1 is SGHTA and CDR2 FQGNSA. The CDR3 is CASSLQGRDYGYTF. The CDR3 bases are TGTGCCAGCAGCTTACAGGGGCGGGACTATGGCTACACCTTC.

This clonotype was detected a few times. V usage is TRBV19 and J usage is TRBJ2-3, with D perhaps TRBD2 (5 bases). From germline, CDR1 is LNHDA and CDR2 SQIVND (reference sequence). Trimming took off 3 bases at V and 0 bases at J, with 10 bases between the two ends. The CDR3 runs to 15 residues. The CDR3 loop is CASSMTGISTDTQYF. Written as DNA, the CDR3 is TGTGCCAGTAGTATGACGGGAATTAGCACAGATACGCAGTATTTT.

Comments on this clonotype: An end of the junction does not agree with germline; a read error may underlie this. The chain uses TRBV2 and TRBJ1-2; no clear D gene. The CDR3 has 11 residues. Looked up from germline, CDR1 is SNHLY and CDR2 is FYNNEI. CDR3 sequence (DNA): TGTGCCAGCAGTATGGAGAAGGGAATCCTCTTC. Its translation is CASSMEKGILF. Drawing the rest from reference TRBV2 and TRBJ1-2, the complete variable domain is EPEVTQTPSHQVTQMGQEVILRCVPISNHLYFYWYRQILGQKVEFLVSFYNNEISEKSEIFDDQFSVERPDGSNFTLKIRSTKLEDSAMYFCASSMEKGILFGSGTRLTVV.

Worth noting for this clonotype: Only one base separates this from a far larger clonotype, so it likely reflects a read error. This chain links TRBV20-1 with TRBJ2-7, with a possible D match to TRBD1 (5 bases). The germline V and J ends were trimmed by 3 bases and 7 bases, with 10 bases remaining between them. The CDR3 spans 11 residues. Looked up from germline, CDR1 is DFQATT and CDR2 is SNEGSKA (reference sequence). Here the CDR3 reads CSARMGHEQYF. Written as DNA, the CDR3 is TGCAGTGCTAGGATGGGGCATGAGCAGTACTTC.

This clonotype was seen just once. V gene TRBV6-1 combines with J gene TRBJ1-2, with 7 bases identical to TRBD1. The CDR3 contains 12 residues. Germline lookup yields CDR1 MNHNS and CDR2 SASEGT. V shed 8 bases and J 8 bases; nucleotides not matched to a gene: 8. CDR3 residues: CASGNRGFGYTF. Written as DNA, the CDR3 is TGTGCCAGCGGGAACAGGGGTTTCGGCTACACCTTC.

The rearrangement uses TRBV7-3 and TRBJ2-2; tentatively, D is TRBD1 or TRBD2 (6 bases each). The CDR3 covers 16 residues. The V gene lost 6 bases and the J gene lost 6 bases, with 20 bases spanning the gap. Germline values: CDR1 SGHTA, CDR2 FQGTGA. CDR3 bases: TGTGCCAGCAGACTTGGCGGGGCCAAGGGGGCCGGGGAGCTGTTTTTT. Its translation: CASRLGGAKGAGELFF.

The chain couples TRBV19 to TRBJ1-2; 7 nucleotides align to TRBD1. Germline V gene sequence: CDR1 LNHDA, CDR2 SQIVND (reference sequence). Trimming took 9 bases from V and 2 from J; bases not matched to a gene: 9. The CDR3 consists of 14 residues. The CDR3 spells CASKPQGVNYGYTF. The CDR3 DNA reads as TGTGCCAGCAAACCGCAGGGGGTGAACTATGGCTACACCTTC.

The V and J genes are TRBV6-2 or TRBV6-3 and TRBJ1-6; D remains unclear. V gave up 1 base and J gave up 7 bases, with 11 bases separating them. There are 15 residues in the CDR3. CDR1 and CDR2 from the germline V gene are MNHEY and SVGEGT. As DNA, the CDR3 is TGTGCCAGCAGTTACTGGCAGGAGAGCAATTCACCCCTCCACTTT. Protein: CASSYWQESNSPLHF.

Regarding this clonotype: This may stem from a read error, because a much larger clone lies one nucleotide away. Without the conserved terminal phenylalanine or tryptophan, this CDR3 likely stems from a read error. In DNA, the CDR3 is TGTGCCAGCGGATTAAGGGGTAGCACAGATACGCAGTATCTT. This codes for CASGLRGSTDTQYL. The genes are TRBV25-1 and TRBJ2-3; D may be TRBD1 (5 bases). The V end lost 8 bases, the J end lost 0 bases, and 12 bases lay between the germline ends. The CDR3 length is 14 residues. The germline CDR1 and CDR2 sequences are MGHDK and SYGVNS.

This clonotype was detected once. The chain is built from TRBV6-1 and TRBJ2-6; 9 positions agree with TRBD1. J gave up 4 bases and V 6 bases, and 16 bases lay outside the gene matches. CDR1 MNHNS and CDR2 SASEGT come from the germline V gene. This CDR3 contains 19 residues. The CDR3 protein is CASSQAGTGFFSGANVLTF. Here the CDR3 DNA reads TGTGCCAGCAGCCAAGCCGGGACAGGGTTTTTCTCCGGGGCCAACGTCCTGACTTTC.

This rearrangement joins TRBV11-2 to TRBJ2-7, with a possible D match to TRBD2 (6 bases). The CDR3 covers 13 residues. Looked up from germline, CDR1 is SGHAT and CDR2 is FQNNGV. Trimming left V 5 bases short and J 7 bases short, with 15 bases between. CDR3 loop: CASSEGLDYEQYF. DNA for the CDR3: TGTGCCAGCAGCGAGGGTCTGGACTATGAGCAGTACTTC. Variable domain in full (rest from reference TRBV11-2 and TRBJ2-7): EAGVAQSPRYKIIEKRQSVAFWCNPISGHATLYWYQQILGQGPKLLIQFQNNGVVDDSQLPKDRFSAERLKGVDSTLKIQPAKLEDSAVYLCASSEGLDYEQYFGPGTRLTVT.

In its sample, this clonotype is large. The chain employs TRBV7-3 and TRBJ2-3, with 7 nucleotides matching TRBD2. The length of the CDR3 is 12 residues. CDR1 and CDR2 (germline): SGHTA, FQGTGA. V lost 4 bases and J lost 6; bases outside the gene matches: 1. Here the CDR3 DNA reads TGTGCCAGCAGCTCCGGGAGGGATACGCAGTATTTT. This translates into CASSSGRDTQYF.

V usage is TRBV29-1 and J usage is TRBJ2-7; 9 bases match TRBD1. The CDR3 contains 14 residues. Trimming at V came to 6 bases and at J to 7 bases, leaving 13 bases not matched to a gene. Germline CDR1 is SQVTM and CDR2 is ANQGSEA. This CDR3 is CSVGQGNRFGEQYF. CDR3 coding DNA: TGCAGCGTCGGACAGGGGAACCGCTTTGGAGAGCAGTACTTC.

This chain joins TRBV10-3 and TRBJ1-2; 7 bases map to TRBD1. This CDR3 has 12 amino acids. V lost 6 bases to trimming and J lost 6 bases; unmatched junction nucleotides: 4. CDR1 is ENHRY, CDR2 SYGVKD, per germline. The CDR3 sequence: CAIRGTAHGYTF. DNA of the CDR3: TGTGCCATCAGGGGGACAGCCCATGGCTACACCTTC.

The chain couples TRBV27 to TRBJ2-3, with D tentatively TRBD1 or TRBD2 (5 bases each). The germline CDR1 and CDR2 sequences are MNHEY and SMNVEV (reference sequence). V was cut by 7 bases and J by 4 bases, with 24 bases left in between. CDR3 size: 17 residues. In DNA form, the CDR3 reads TGTGCCAGCAATACTAGAGGGGCGATCTCCGGATCAGATACGCAGTATTTT. Translation: CASNTRGAISGSDTQYF.